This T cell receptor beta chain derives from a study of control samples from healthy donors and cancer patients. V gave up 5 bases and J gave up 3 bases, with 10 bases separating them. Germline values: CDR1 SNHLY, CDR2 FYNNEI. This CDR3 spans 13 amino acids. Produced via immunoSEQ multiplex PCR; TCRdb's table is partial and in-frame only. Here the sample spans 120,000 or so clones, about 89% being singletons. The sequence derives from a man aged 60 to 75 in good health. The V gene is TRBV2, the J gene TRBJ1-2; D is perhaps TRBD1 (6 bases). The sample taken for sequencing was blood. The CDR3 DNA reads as TGTGCCAGCAGTCCAGGGGAGGACTATGGCTACACCTTC. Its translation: CASSPGEDYGYTF. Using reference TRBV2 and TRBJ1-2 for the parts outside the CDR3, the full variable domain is EPEVTQTPSHQVTQMGQEVILRCVPISNHLYFYWYRQILGQKVEFLVSFYNNEISEKSEIFDDQFSVERPDGSNFTLKIRSTKLEDSAMYFCASSPGEDYGYTFGSGTRLTVV.